A single sample is the source of the 16 T cell receptor beta chains below, sequenced in a study of PD-L1 blockade in urothelial cancer. This table comes from immunoSEQ multiplex PCR, and its TCRdb copy is limited to in-frame clones, with some not included. The sample lists some 90,000 clones; more than 80% were seen once. Noted time point: pretreatment peripheral blood. Sequenced here: PBMCs, sampled around atezolizumab (anti-PD-L1) treatment. The source of these receptors is a woman of 80 years or more with urothelial cancer.

The V call is TRBV19, the J call TRBJ1-1, with 7 positions matching TRBD1. This CDR3 comprises 15 residues. V lost 9 bases to trimming and J lost 0 bases; unmatched junction nucleotides: 10. CDR1 is LNHDA, CDR2 SQIVND, per germline (reference sequence). The CDR3 spells CASSERQGLNTEAFF. The CDR3, as DNA: TGTGCCAGCTCCGAAAGACAGGGCTTGAACACTGAAGCTTTCTTT.

The gene calls are TRBV6-1 and TRBJ1-5, with TRBD1 matching 9 bases. Germline V gene lookup returns CDR1 MNHNS and CDR2 SASEGT. The CDR3 covers 15 residues. Unmatched junction bases numbered 4, after V lost 6 bases and J lost 1 base. CDR3 residues: CASRSGQGSNQPQHF. The CDR3 DNA is TGTGCCAGCAGGTCCGGACAGGGGAGCAATCAGCCCCAGCATTTT.

J is TRBJ1-5 and V is TRBV28, with a tentative D call TRBD1 (5 bases). This CDR3 contains 14 residues. The germline V gene encodes CDR1 MDHEN and CDR2 SYDVKM. Between the trimmed V and J ends, which lost 2 bases and 8 bases, there was a span of 13 bases. The CDR3 coding sequence is TGTGCCAGCAGTTTACCTAGGGGTAACGAGCCCCAGCATTTT. Translating gives CASSLPRGNEPQHF.

V and J are TRBV6-1 and TRBJ2-7; 7 nucleotides line up with TRBD2. Per the germline V gene, CDR1 is MNHNS and CDR2 is SASEGT. The CDR3 loop spans 14 amino acids. V shed 6 bases and J 3 bases; nucleotides not matched to a gene: 8. This CDR3 is CASRPGLRRYEQYF. In nucleotides, the CDR3 is TGTGCCAGCAGACCGGGACTACGACGCTACGAGCAGTACTTC.

The chain employs TRBV28 and TRBJ2-1, with D unclear. Germline V gene lookup returns CDR1 MDHEN and CDR2 SYDVKM. The CDR3 covers 12 residues. Trimming took 8 bases from V and 5 from J, leaving 10 bases between them. CDR3 region: CASGPLNNEQFF. The CDR3 DNA follows: TGTGCCAGCGGGCCACTGAACAATGAGCAGTTCTTC.

The V gene is TRBV11-2, the J gene TRBJ1-1; D not resolved. Trimming shortened V by 7 bases and J by 3 bases, and 18 bases separated the two germline ends. This CDR3 comprises 15 residues. From germline, CDR1 is SGHAT and CDR2 FQNNGV. Here the CDR3 reads CASTRETLADTEAFF. CDR3 bases: TGTGCCAGCACCCGAGAGACCTTAGCGGACACTGAAGCTTTCTTT.

The chain recombines TRBV27 with TRBJ2-3; possible D gene TRBD1, 5 bases. Germline values: CDR1 MNHEY, CDR2 SMNVEV (reference sequence). Between the trimmed V and J ends, which lost 2 bases and 4 bases, there was a span of 7 bases. The CDR3 is 13 amino acids. CDR3 coding DNA: TGTGCCAGCAGTTTACAGGGTCCAGATACGCAGTATTTT. Encoded protein: CASSLQGPDTQYF.

The chain links TRBV7-6 to TRBJ2-7; 8 bases map to TRBD2. Germline V lookup: CDR1 SGHVS, CDR2 FNYEAQ. This CDR3 comprises 15 residues. The V gene end was trimmed by 2 bases and the J gene end by 4 bases; junction bases not matched to a gene: 7. CDR3: CASSLSAGVSYEQYF. CDR3 coding DNA: TGTGCCAGCAGCTTATCAGCGGGAGTGTCTTACGAGCAGTACTTC.

This chain links TRBV27 with TRBJ2-5, with TRBD2 identical over 15 bases. Germline V gene data show CDR1 as MNHEY and CDR2 as SMNVEV (reference sequence). V was clipped by 5 bases and J by 5 bases; unmatched bases: 3. The CDR3 extends over 15 amino acids. DNA for the CDR3: TGTGCCAGCAGTAAGGGACTAGCGGGAGGCGAGACCCAGTACTTC. It yields the protein CASSKGLAGGETQYF.

The rearrangement uses TRBV7-8 and TRBJ1-1; a weak D match, TRBD1 (5 bases). CDR1 SGHVS and CDR2 FQNEAQ come from the germline V gene. V shed 1 base and J shed 0 bases, with 12 bases lying between them. The CDR3 runs to 16 residues. The CDR3 nucleotides are TGTGCCAGCAGCTTAGTAGTCAGGGCGATGAACACTGAAGCTTTCTTT. Protein: CASSLVVRAMNTEAFF.

The chain carries TRBV11-3 and TRBJ2-7; D ambiguous. The germline V and J ends were trimmed by 4 bases and 0 bases, with 13 bases remaining between them. CDR1 and CDR2 from the germline V gene are SGHNT and YENEEA. The CDR3 covers 15 residues. The CDR3: CASSSSVTSSYEQYF. The CDR3 nucleotides are TGTGCCAGCAGCTCCAGCGTTACGAGCTCCTACGAGCAGTACTTC.

The J gene is TRBJ2-7, the V gene TRBV18; 11 bases align to TRBD1. Germline loops: CDR1 KGHSH, CDR2 LQKENI. The V gene end was trimmed by 2 bases and the J gene end by 3 bases; junction bases not matched to a gene: 3. The CDR3 totals 15 residues. CDR3 sequence (DNA): TGTGCCAGCTCACCAACCGGGACAGGGGGCTACGAGCAGTACTTC. This sequence encodes CASSPTGTGGYEQYF.

Here the CDR3 DNA reads TGCAGCGTTGGGGGGGGACTCCTTAGCCCTGAAGCTTTCTTT. Protein sequence: CSVGGGLLSPEAFF. The rearrangement joins TRBV29-1 to TRBJ1-1; TRBD1 might be the D (5 bases). This CDR3 has 14 residues. Deletions cut 4 bases from V and 6 bases from J, with 18 bases between. Germline-derived CDR1 and CDR2 are SQVTM and ANQGSEA.

V is TRBV5-5 and J is TRBJ2-7, with 14 bases fitting TRBD2. CDR3 size: 18 residues. The V gene's germline CDR1 is SGHKS and CDR2 YYEKEE (reference sequence). The V segment lost 1 base and the J segment 1 base; nucleotides outside the gene matches: 7. CDR3: CASSLRGTSGSGSYEQYF. As DNA, the CDR3 is TGTGCCAGCAGCTTGCGCGGGACTAGCGGGAGTGGGTCCTACGAGCAGTACTTC.

V and J are TRBV14 and TRBJ2-1; a possible D gene is TRBD2 (6 bases). The CDR3 length is 16 residues. Germline CDR1 is SGHDN and CDR2 is FVKESK. V lost 3 bases to trimming and J lost 2 bases, with 14 bases between them. CDR3 sequence: CASSHLLAATYNEQFF. CDR3 DNA: TGTGCCAGCAGCCACCTACTAGCAGCAACCTACAATGAGCAGTTCTTC.

This clone was detected a few times. V usage is TRBV6-1 and J usage is TRBJ2-1; TRBD1 aligns across 8 bases. This CDR3 contains 15 residues. V dropped 5 bases and J dropped 8; count of bases not matched to a gene: 11. The germline gives CDR1 MNHNS, CDR2 SASEGT. The CDR3 region is CASSFQGTGGHEQFF. CDR3 DNA: TGTGCCAGCAGTTTTCAGGGGACAGGAGGGCATGAGCAGTTCTTC.